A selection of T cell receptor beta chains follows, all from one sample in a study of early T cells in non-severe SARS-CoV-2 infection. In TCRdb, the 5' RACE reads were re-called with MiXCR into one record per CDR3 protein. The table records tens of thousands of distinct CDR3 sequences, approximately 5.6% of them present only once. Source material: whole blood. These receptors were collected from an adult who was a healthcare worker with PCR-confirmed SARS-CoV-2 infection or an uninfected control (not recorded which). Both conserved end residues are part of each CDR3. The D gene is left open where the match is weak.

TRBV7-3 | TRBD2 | CASSSPGGLDTQYF
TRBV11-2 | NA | CASRSGPDTQYF
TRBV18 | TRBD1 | CASSLSGTGSYEQYF
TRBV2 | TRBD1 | CASTWNRGRTNEQFF
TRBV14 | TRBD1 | CASSQAPDRLTETQYF
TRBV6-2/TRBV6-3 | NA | CASSYGAPTWDQPQHF
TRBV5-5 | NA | CASSLAISPYNEQFF
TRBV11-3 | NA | CASSSPTRNEQFF
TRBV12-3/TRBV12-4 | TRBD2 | CASSPAGTRVIQETQYF
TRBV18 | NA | CASSPLTDTGELFF
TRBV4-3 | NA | CASSQDLGGPSYEQYF
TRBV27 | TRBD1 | CASQRQGLQYEQYF
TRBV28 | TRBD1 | CASSPPGTGSYEQYF
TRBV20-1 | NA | CSARDSSRGKWYEQYF
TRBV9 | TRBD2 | CASSVARLAPNNEQFF
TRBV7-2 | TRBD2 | CASSPGLAGALATYNEQFF
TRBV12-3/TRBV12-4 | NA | CASSLAGYENIQYF
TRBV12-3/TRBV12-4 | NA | CASRPTGRGTEAFF
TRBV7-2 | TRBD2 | CASSLTAGLAAYEQYF
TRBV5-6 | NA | CASSQTLYEQYF
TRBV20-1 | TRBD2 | CSARESGRRDTQYF
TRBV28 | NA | CASSSYQPYEQYF
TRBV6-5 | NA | CASTGMAKNIQYF
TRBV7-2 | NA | CASSSQVSYEQYF
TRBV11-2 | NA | CASSSWEQGNTGELFF
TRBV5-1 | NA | CASSRIMNTEAFF
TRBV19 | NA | CASSIEARLRTDTQYF
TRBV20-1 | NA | CSASEGLAENTIYF
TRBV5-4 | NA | CASSLDPGARNTIYF
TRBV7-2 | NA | CASSSGGGTYYEQYF
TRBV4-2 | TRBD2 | CASSQASGRALGDTQYF
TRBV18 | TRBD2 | CASSPPGLAGGPDTQYF
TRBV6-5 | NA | CASRYAKGSYEQYF
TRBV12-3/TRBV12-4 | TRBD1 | CASSPDRDQPQHF
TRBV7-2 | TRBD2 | CASSFSSGQSYEQYF
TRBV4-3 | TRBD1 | CASSLEQGDNSPLHF
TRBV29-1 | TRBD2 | CSVEGLAGTLDEQYF
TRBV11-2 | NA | CASSTLMGTEAFF
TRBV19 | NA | CASSTSRGDEQFF
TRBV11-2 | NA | CASSLGGLSYEQYF
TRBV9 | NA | CASSVIPGYEQYF
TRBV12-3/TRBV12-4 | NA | CASSLTQNYGYTF